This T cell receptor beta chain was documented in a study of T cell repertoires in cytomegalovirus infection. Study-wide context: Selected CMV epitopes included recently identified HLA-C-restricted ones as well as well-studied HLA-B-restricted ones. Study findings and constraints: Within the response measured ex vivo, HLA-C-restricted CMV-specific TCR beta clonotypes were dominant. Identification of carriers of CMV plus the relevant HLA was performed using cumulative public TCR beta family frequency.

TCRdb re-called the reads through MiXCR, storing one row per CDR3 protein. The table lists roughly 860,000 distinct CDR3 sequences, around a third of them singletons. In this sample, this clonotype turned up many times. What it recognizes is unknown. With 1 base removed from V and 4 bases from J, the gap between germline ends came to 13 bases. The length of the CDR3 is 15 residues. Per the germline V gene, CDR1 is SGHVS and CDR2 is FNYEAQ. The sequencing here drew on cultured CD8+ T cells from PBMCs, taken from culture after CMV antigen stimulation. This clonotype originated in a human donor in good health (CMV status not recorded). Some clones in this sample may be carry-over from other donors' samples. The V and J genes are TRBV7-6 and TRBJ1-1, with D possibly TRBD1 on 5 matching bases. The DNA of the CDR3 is TGTGCCAGCAGCTTAGATCCGGGCGGGGGCACTGAAGCTTTCTTT. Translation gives CASSLDPGGGTEAFF.